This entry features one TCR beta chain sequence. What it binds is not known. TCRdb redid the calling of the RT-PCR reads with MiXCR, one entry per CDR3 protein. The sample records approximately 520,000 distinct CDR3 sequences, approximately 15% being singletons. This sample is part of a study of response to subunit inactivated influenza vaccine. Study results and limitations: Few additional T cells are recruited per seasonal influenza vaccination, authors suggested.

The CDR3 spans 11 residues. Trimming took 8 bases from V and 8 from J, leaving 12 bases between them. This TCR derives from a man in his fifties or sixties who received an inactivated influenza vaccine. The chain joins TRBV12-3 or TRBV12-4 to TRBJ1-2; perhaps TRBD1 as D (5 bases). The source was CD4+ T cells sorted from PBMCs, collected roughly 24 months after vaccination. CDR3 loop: CASSTATGYTF. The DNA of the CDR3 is TGTGCCAGCTCGACAGCAACAGGCTACACCTTC.